One TCR beta chain is described in this entry. Recent acute infections and vaccinations were absent in the healthy HIV-negative adult donors. This specimen belongs to a study of shared clonotypes between healthy human individuals. Several immunoSEQ plates received, in even portions, the genomic DNA of each subset. In the authors' methods: Filtering differed because ImmunoSEQ produced junction-only sequences that carried no quality scores. The protocol was immunoSEQ multiplex PCR, while the TCRdb copy is restricted to in-frame clones and leaves out a portion. Clone size and the V and J calls come from that table; the DNA yielded D and trimming. The repertoire holds 200,000 to 250,000 clones, with over 50% as singletons. The CDR3 sequence is 13 residues long. The ends were cut back, 6 bases at V and 6 bases at J, with 15 bases in the middle. Germline assignment: CDR1 SGHTS and CDR2 YDEGEE.

Sequencing used memory CD4+ T cells sorted from blood. Subset meaning: CD45RA-negative fraction. The receptor comes from a man aged 25 to 40 in good health. This sequence joins TRBV5-8 and TRBJ1-1, with D perhaps matching TRBD1 (5 bases). For the CDR3, the DNA is TGTGCCAGCATATTATGGGGGAGGGCTGAAGCTTTCTTT. Translated: CASILWGRAEAFF.